These 26 T cell receptor beta chains were sequenced from one sample in a study of technical replicates of blood from a handful of donors. TCRdb's copy holds only in-frame clones and misses some; the assay was immunoSEQ multiplex PCR. The sample yields roughly 71,000 clones, around 96% seen once. The sequenced material came from T cells isolated from PBMCs. The receptors were gathered from a human donor in good health.

The chain couples TRBV6-1 to TRBJ1-3, with 8 bases lining up with TRBD1. The CDR3 is 14 amino acids. J lost 2 bases, V lost 4 bases, and 1 base had no gene match. In germline, CDR1 is MNHNS, CDR2 SASEGT. Written as DNA, the CDR3 is TGTGCCAGCAGTGGGACAGGGACTGGAAACACCATATATTTT. Translating it yields CASSGTGTGNTIYF.

J is TRBJ1-1 and V is TRBV18, with D uncertain. The germline CDR1 and CDR2 sequences are KGHSH and LQKENI. The CDR3 totals 13 residues. V was pared by 6 bases and J by 5 bases, with 13 bases between. The CDR3, as DNA: TGTGCCAGCTCCCCGGTAGAGTTGACTGAAGCTTTCTTT. This encodes CASSPVELTEAFF.

The chain recombines TRBV15 with TRBJ2-7; no firm D call. Germline lookup yields CDR1 LNHNV and CDR2 YYDKDF (reference sequence). This CDR3 comprises 13 residues. Trimming stripped 0 bases from V and 5 bases from J, with 8 bases between. The CDR3 sequence: CATSREVGDEQYF. CDR3 bases: TGTGCCACCAGCAGAGAGGTCGGAGACGAGCAGTACTTC. The complete variable domain, with remaining parts taken from reference TRBV15 and TRBJ2-7, reads DAMVIQNPRYQVTQFGKPVTLSCSQTLNHNVMYWYQQKSSQAPKLLFHYYDKDFNNEADTPDNFQSRRPNTSFCFLDIRSPGLGDTAMYLCATSREVGDEQYFGPGTRLTVT.

V usage is TRBV10-3 and J usage is TRBJ2-2; 8 nucleotides line up with TRBD2. V dropped 3 bases and J dropped 1; count of bases not matched to a gene: 1. Germline values: CDR1 ENHRY, CDR2 SYGVKD. CDR3 length: 15 residues. Here the CDR3 DNA reads TGTGCCATCAGTGACGGGGGGGGGAACACCGGGGAGCTGTTTTTT. Protein: CAISDGGGNTGELFF.

The chain links TRBV27 to TRBJ1-1; 8 positions agree with TRBD1. From germline, CDR1 is MNHEY and CDR2 SMNVEV (reference sequence). J was trimmed by 6 bases and V by 6 bases; bases with no gene match: 12. The CDR3 has 15 residues. Here the CDR3 reads CASSPGDRGRSEAFF. In DNA, the CDR3 is TGTGCCAGCAGCCCCGGTGACAGGGGAAGGTCTGAAGCTTTCTTT.

V gene TRBV27 combines with J gene TRBJ2-6, with D unresolved. V lost 5 bases and J 0 bases, leaving 8 bases between the germline ends. CDR1 is MNHEY and CDR2 is SMNVEV in the germline V gene (reference sequence). The CDR3 extends over 15 amino acids. CDR3 coding DNA: TGTGCCAGCAGTATTACAGTCTCTGGGGCCAACGTCCTGACTTTC. The encoded protein is CASSITVSGANVLTF.

V gene TRBV5-1 combines with J gene TRBJ2-1; weak D call: TRBD1 (5 bases). Germline values: CDR1 SGHRS, CDR2 YFSETQ. The V gene lost 2 bases and the J gene lost 9 bases, with 9 bases spanning the gap. The CDR3 covers 12 residues. In DNA, the CDR3 is TGCGCCAGCAGCTTTCCAGGGCCTGAGCAGTTCTTC. It is translated as CASSFPGPEQFF.

The chain has TRBV4-1 and TRBJ1-4; perhaps TRBD1 as D (6 bases). V lost 0 bases and J 10 bases, leaving 15 bases between the germline ends. The germline V gene has CDR1 MGHRA and CDR2 YSYEKL. The CDR3 length is 15 residues. Here the CDR3 DNA reads TGCGCCAGCAGCCAAGATAGATCAGGGGCGGGAAAACTGTTTTTT. Residues: CASSQDRSGAGKLFF.

This clone was seen a single time. The CDR3 reads CASSLRDRVSEQYF. For the CDR3, the DNA is TGTGCCAGTAGTCTCCGGGACAGGGTTTCCGAGCAGTACTTC. The chain recombines TRBV19 with TRBJ2-7; 9 bases map to TRBD1. Germline V CDR1 and CDR2: LNHDA, SQIVND (reference sequence). The CDR3 runs to 14 residues. Losses at the gene ends were 5 bases for V and 6 bases for J; bases not matched to a gene: 8.

V usage is TRBV6-5 and J usage is TRBJ2-4; 11 nucleotides agree with TRBD2. With V trimmed by 6 bases and J by 4 bases, 2 bases remained unmatched. Germline V gene lookup returns CDR1 MNHEY and CDR2 SVGAGI. This CDR3 is built from 14 residues. The DNA for the CDR3 is TGTGCCAGCAGGGGACTAGCGGATAAAAACATTCAGTACTTC. Residues: CASRGLADKNIQYF.

The V and J genes are TRBV5-6 and TRBJ1-1; TRBD1 is a possible D gene (5 bases). Germline CDR1 SGHDT, CDR2 YYEEEE. V gave up 0 bases and J gave up 10 bases, with 10 bases separating them. This CDR3 spans 12 amino acids. The CDR3 spells CASSLVGEGAFF. The CDR3 nucleotides are TGTGCCAGCAGCTTGGTGGGGGAGGGAGCTTTCTTT. The full variable domain, its missing parts supplied by reference TRBV5-6 and TRBJ1-1, is DAGVTQSPTHLIKTRGQQVTLRCSPKSGHDTVSWYQQALGQGPQFIFQYYEEEERQRGNFPDRFSGHQFPNYSSELNVNALLLGDSALYLCASSLVGEGAFFGQGTRLTVV.

This clone occurred once. Other nucleotide sequences in the sample specify the same CDR3. The chain links TRBV9 to TRBJ2-1; 11 nucleotides agree with TRBD2. Germline CDR1 and CDR2: SGDLS and YYNGEE. The CDR3 loop spans 15 amino acids. J gave up 4 bases and V 0 bases, and 0 bases lay outside the gene matches. The CDR3 nucleotides are TGTGCCAGCAGCGTAGGACTAGCGGGGTACAATGAGCAGTTCTTC. This gives the protein CASSVGLAGYNEQFF.

The chain combines TRBV19 with TRBJ1-4; D is unresolved. CDR1 and CDR2 (germline): LNHDA, SQIVND (reference sequence). The CDR3 has 14 amino acids. V lost 3 bases and J lost 0, with 5 bases in between. The DNA of the CDR3 is TGTGCCAGTAGTATCCAGTCAACTAATGAAAAACTGTTTTTT. Amino acid sequence: CASSIQSTNEKLFF.

The chain couples TRBV30 to TRBJ2-7; the D is unclear. Germline lookup yields CDR1 GTSNPN and CDR2 SVGIG (reference sequence). V gave up 2 bases and J gave up 2 bases, with 10 bases separating them. The CDR3 sequence is 13 residues long. The CDR3 nucleotides are TGTGCCTGGAGTAAGAGCGCGGCCTACGAGCAGTACTTC. It is translated as CAWSKSAAYEQYF.

This clone was seen just once. The chain uses TRBV7-8 and TRBJ2-1, with 8 bases lining up with TRBD2. The junction had 2 bases not matched to a gene; V was cut back by 1 base and J by 3 bases. The CDR3 is 15 residues long. From germline, CDR1 is SGHVS and CDR2 FQNEAQ. The CDR3 nucleotides are TGTGCCAGCAGCTTAGTAGCGGGACTCTACAATGAGCAGTTCTTC. The encoded protein is CASSLVAGLYNEQFF.

V and J are TRBV27 and TRBJ1-1; D call uncertain. Germline V gives CDR1 MNHEY, CDR2 SMNVEV (reference sequence). This CDR3 spans 15 amino acids. V lost 7 bases to trimming and J lost 0 bases, with 15 bases between them. DNA of the CDR3: TGTGCCAGCATCGGTAACGGGTTTCTGAACACTGAAGCTTTCTTT. Translation: CASIGNGFLNTEAFF.

The rearrangement uses TRBV19 and TRBJ1-3; D uncertain. The length of the CDR3 is 14 residues. V was trimmed by 3 bases and J by 4 bases, leaving 10 bases between them. Germline V gene data show CDR1 as LNHDA and CDR2 as SQIVND (reference sequence). The CDR3 DNA is TGTGCCAGTAGTATCGGGATCGCAGGAAACACCATATATTTT. The encoded protein is CASSIGIAGNTIYF. Using reference TRBV19 and TRBJ1-3 for the parts outside the CDR3, the full variable domain is DGGITQSPKYLFRKEGQNVTLSCEQNLNHDAMYWYRQDPGQGLRLIYYSQIVNDFQKGDIAEGYSVSREKKESFPLTVTSAQKNPTAFYLCASSIGIAGNTIYFGEGSWLTVV.

V and J are TRBV6-5 and TRBJ1-5; D is unresolved. CDR3 length: 16 amino acids. Trimming took off 2 bases at V and 5 bases at J, with 16 bases between the two ends. CDR1 and CDR2 (germline): MNHEY, SVGAGI. DNA for the CDR3: TGTGCCAGCAGTTACCCCGGGTCGAAGGAGGATCAGCCCCAGCATTTT. Translated: CASSYPGSKEDQPQHF.

The rearrangement uses TRBV5-1 and TRBJ2-7, with 7 bases fitting TRBD1. Germline CDR1 SGHRS, CDR2 YFSETQ. Trimming cost V 7 bases and J 0 bases; bases outside gene matches: 10. This CDR3 is 15 amino acids long. The CDR3 loop is CASADTGTDSYEQYF. CDR3 in DNA: TGCGCCAGCGCGGATACCGGGACAGACTCCTACGAGCAGTACTTC.

The rearrangement uses TRBV5-6 and TRBJ2-7; D perhaps matches TRBD1 (7 bases). V was clipped by 0 bases and J by 6 bases, with 16 bases between them. Germline V gene lookup returns CDR1 SGHDT and CDR2 YYEEEE. The CDR3 length is 15 residues. The CDR3 loop reads CASSLAQGGVGEQYF. CDR3 DNA: TGTGCCAGCAGCTTGGCCCAGGGGGGAGTAGGCGAGCAGTACTTC.

The CDR3 nucleotides are TGTGCCAGCAGCGGTAGCGGGAGGGCCGGGGATACGCAGTATTTT. This gives the protein CASSGSGRAGDTQYF. The gene calls are TRBV5-4 and TRBJ2-3, with 11 positions matching TRBD2. CDR3 length: 15 residues. With 4 bases clipped from V and 6 bases from J, the junction kept 7 bases outside the gene matches. CDR1 SGHNT and CDR2 YYREEE come from the germline V gene (reference sequence).

This chain connects TRBV5-1 to TRBJ2-1; TRBD2 matches 10 bases. J lost 0 bases, V lost 3 bases, and 0 bases had no gene match. Germline CDR1 reads SGHRS; CDR2 reads YFSETQ. CDR3 length equals 15 residues. Here the CDR3 reads CASSSSGSSYNEQFF. As DNA, the CDR3 is TGCGCCAGCAGCTCTAGCGGGAGCTCCTACAATGAGCAGTTCTTC.

This rearrangement joins TRBV28 to TRBJ1-5, with D unclear. Trimming took 5 bases from V and 2 from J, leaving 19 bases between them. Per germline, CDR1 MDHEN and CDR2 SYDVKM. The CDR3 covers 17 residues. The CDR3 DNA follows: TGTGCCAGCAGTAGCATTGGGGAGAAGGTGGGCAATCAGCCCCAGCATTTT. Protein: CASSSIGEKVGNQPQHF.

V and J are TRBV2 and TRBJ2-7; unclear D gene. This CDR3 region has 12 residues. Germline V gives CDR1 SNHLY, CDR2 FYNNEI. Deletions cut 5 bases from V and 1 base from J, with 6 bases between. Written as DNA, the CDR3 is TGTGCCAGCAGTAGCGAATCCTACGAGCAGTACTTC. Its translation: CASSSESYEQYF. Full variable domain (rest looked up from reference TRBV2 and TRBJ2-7): EPEVTQTPSHQVTQMGQEVILRCVPISNHLYFYWYRQILGQKVEFLVSFYNNEISEKSEIFDDQFSVERPDGSNFTLKIRSTKLEDSAMYFCASSSESYEQYFGPGTRLTVT.

The chain employs TRBV7-2 and TRBJ2-7; no definite D call. In germline, CDR1 is SGHTA, CDR2 FQGNSA. This CDR3 has 12 amino acids. The V and J ends lost 4 bases and 6 bases respectively, with 10 bases between them. The CDR3 DNA reads as TGTGCCAGCAGCTCCCCCAGTGGCGAGCAGTACTTC. Its translation is CASSSPSGEQYF. Full variable domain (missing parts from reference TRBV7-2 and TRBJ2-7): GAGVSQSPSNKVTEKGKDVELRCDPISGHTALYWYRQSLGQGLEFLIYFQGNSAPDKSGLPSDRFSAERTGGSVSTLTIQRTQQEDSAVYLCASSSPSGEQYFGPGTRLTVT.

The rearrangement joins TRBV28 to TRBJ2-5, with D maybe TRBD2 (6 bases). Germline CDR1 reads MDHEN; CDR2 reads SYDVKM. Trimming shortened V by 6 bases and J by 1 base, and 27 bases separated the two germline ends. This CDR3 has 19 residues. The CDR3 spells CASRGLWPARGALQETQYF. CDR3 nucleotides: TGTGCCAGCAGAGGACTATGGCCGGCTAGAGGCGCTCTCCAAGAGACCCAGTACTTC. Full variable domain (rest looked up from reference TRBV28 and TRBJ2-5): DVKVTQSSRYLVKRTGEKVFLECVQDMDHENMFWYRQDPGLGLRLIYFSYDVKMKEKGDIPEGYSVSREKKERFSLILESASTNQTSMYLCASRGLWPARGALQETQYFGPGTRLLVL.